This T cell receptor (beta chain) was captured in a study of response to subunit inactivated influenza vaccine (dated by TCRdb to the late 2010s). Some background on the complete study: Deep quantitative profiling of the T cell receptor repertoire was used in the study to follow responses to a trivalent subunit inactivated influenza vaccine.

This clonotype was seen many times. The specificity of this receptor is unknown. No base qualities exist here, and no much larger clone lies one base off it. The receptor library was made with RT-PCR. The instrument was an Illumina HiSeq 2500. Clones were called with MiXCR by TCRdb after fastp trimmed the public reads at Q25, and only in-frame beta chains were retained. Rows are unified per CDR3 protein, each entry keeping the most common DNA and genes. The sample table contains about half a million distinct CDR3 sequences; only one count was recorded for approximately 7.1% of them. The leading ten clones occupy 13% of the sample. Overall study results and their limits: According to the authors, only a limited number of new T cells may be recruited by each seasonal influenza vaccination.

This receptor was taken from a man aged 50 to 69 who received an inactivated influenza vaccine. Donor details come from another sample of the same person, matched by shared clones. Sequencing used PBMCs from blood, obtained about 24 months after vaccination.

The CDR3 reads as follows: CASNDRGDEKLFF. Here is the DNA: TGTGCCAGCAACGACAGGGGAGATGAAAAACTGTTTTTT. The chain joins TRBV6-2 or TRBV6-3 to TRBJ1-4, and 8 junctional nucleotides match TRBD1. Reading from cysteine to phenylalanine, the CDR3 counts 13 amino acids. Solely the CDR3 DNA is kept, with 39 bases framed from the first base. The germline V gene encodes CDR1 MNHEY and CDR2 SVGEGT. The germline V and J ends show losses of 7 bases and 6 bases respectively, and no gene match explains 4 bases of the junction.